The clone carrying this TCR beta chain was seen more than once but under ten times. These data are taken from a study of T cells after yellow fever vaccination. Whole-study findings and limits: Shared CD4/CD8 clonotypes were a small share, likely from convergent recombination.

Synthesis of TCR cDNA relied on 5'RACE template switching, which attached a universal primer site and UMIs. TCRdb used MiXCR to reprocess the 5' RACE reads, holding one entry per CDR3 protein. The sample lists roughly 56,000 distinct CDR3 sequences, approximately 5.7% occurring once. This receptor was taken from a man aged 18 to 35 who received the YFV17D yellow fever vaccine. This specimen was PBMCs, either bulk or a sorted T-cell subset (CD4+, CD8+, memory, or dextramer-sorted; not recorded which), taken on the day of the yellow fever booster vaccination.

DNA for the CDR3: TGTGCCAGCAGCTTAAGCGGGGGGGCCTATGAGCAGTTCTTC. It encodes CASSLSGGAYEQFF. This chain links TRBV7-2 with TRBJ2-1; 10 bases are shared with TRBD2. CDR3 size: 14 residues. V shed 2 bases, J shed 8 bases, and the junction held 3 bases outside the gene matches. Germline V gene lookup returns CDR1 SGHTA and CDR2 FQGNSA. The full variable domain, completed using reference TRBV7-2 and TRBJ2-1, is GAGVSQSPSNKVTEKGKDVELRCDPISGHTALYWYRQSLGQGLEFLIYFQGNSAPDKSGLPSDRFSAERTGGSVSTLTIQRTQQEDSAVYLCASSLSGGAYEQFFGPGTRLTVL.